The 16 T cell receptor beta chains reported below all come from one sample, sequenced in a study of response to subunit inactivated influenza vaccine. TCRdb analysed the RT-PCR reads with MiXCR anew, one entry per CDR3 protein. The table records around 600,000 distinct CDR3 sequences, over 9% of them present only once. The sample was also linked to a second study, of T cells expressing NK-cell markers. As that study records: It was by 5'RACE template switching with UMIs that TCR beta cDNA was made.

Sequenced material: PBMCs from blood, taken on the day of vaccination. These receptor sequences come from a man aged 50 to 60 who received an inactivated influenza vaccine.

This clonotype occurred a few times. This chain connects TRBV20-1 to TRBJ2-7; D unclear. The CDR3 has 13 residues. CDR1 DFQATT and CDR2 SNEGSKA come from the germline V gene (reference sequence). V was clipped by 5 bases and J by 2 bases, with 13 bases between them. CDR3 region: CSAATGSTYEQYF. The CDR3 coding sequence is TGCAGTGCTGCTACGGGTTCCACCTACGAGCAGTACTTC.

This chain uses TRBV29-1 with TRBJ2-1; TRBD2 matches 12 bases. The J segment lost 10 bases and the V segment lost 4 bases, leaving 8 bases of the junction unmatched. The CDR3 contains 14 residues. Germline CDR1 SQVTM, CDR2 ANQGSEA. Here the CDR3 reads CSVGGRLAGGEQFF. CDR3 sequence (DNA): TGCAGCGTTGGAGGGCGTCTAGCGGGGGGGGAGCAGTTCTTC.

This clonotype was recorded a few times. V usage is TRBV7-2 and J usage is TRBJ2-1; 12 nucleotides agree with TRBD1. The germline V gene encodes CDR1 SGHTA and CDR2 FQGNSA. This CDR3 is 15 amino acids long. Trimming at V came to 7 bases and at J to 4 bases, leaving 5 bases not matched to a gene. This CDR3 reads CASTTGQGAYNEQFF. The CDR3 DNA sequence: TGTGCCAGCACCACGGGACAGGGGGCTTACAATGAGCAGTTCTTC.

The V call is TRBV12-3 or TRBV12-4, the J call TRBJ2-2; TRBD2 agrees at 7 bases. The CDR3 loop spans 15 amino acids. Trimming at V came to 5 bases and at J to 7 bases, leaving 10 bases not matched to a gene. CDR3 amino acids: CASSLGGGRFGELFF. In nucleotides, the CDR3 is TGTGCCAGCAGTCTGGGGGGGGGACGGTTCGGGGAGCTGTTTTTT.

This clonotype was found once. The V call is TRBV20-1, the J call TRBJ2-5; 7 nucleotides agree with TRBD2. The CDR3 has 14 amino acids. Germline CDR1 reads DFQATT; CDR2 reads SNEGSKA (reference sequence). Germline trimming cut 3 bases from V and 4 bases from J; bases unmatched to any gene: 8. CDR3: CSASTGSGGETQYF. The CDR3 coding sequence is TGCAGTGCTAGTACCGGGTCGGGAGGAGAGACCCAGTACTTC.

This chain joins TRBV5-1 and TRBJ2-3, with a possible D match to TRBD2 (6 bases). The germline CDR1 and CDR2 sequences are SGHRS and YFSETQ. The ends were cut back, 4 bases at V and 3 bases at J, with 15 bases in the middle. The CDR3 covers 15 residues. The CDR3 loop is CASSINPRGTDTQYF. DNA of the CDR3: TGCGCCAGCAGCATAAACCCTCGGGGGACAGATACGCAGTATTTT.

The chain recombines TRBV4-3 with TRBJ1-1; a weak D match, TRBD1 (5 bases). The length of the CDR3 is 14 residues. Germline V gene lookup returns CDR1 LGHNA and CDR2 YSLEER. Trimming cost V 4 bases and J 4 bases, with 13 bases left between them. The DNA of the CDR3 is TGCGCCAGCAGCCGCGGGCCAAGGGGCACTGAAGCTTTCTTT. Translated, it gives CASSRGPRGTEAFF.

This clonotype was detected only a few times. The chain joins TRBV5-1 to TRBJ2-7; TRBD1 matches at 7 bases. Germline loops: CDR1 SGHRS, CDR2 YFSETQ. The V and J ends lost 5 bases and 3 bases, in that order; junction bases with no gene match: 11. CDR3 length equals 15 residues. DNA for the CDR3: TGCGCCAGCAGGGGGCCGACAGGGAGTCTCTACGAGCAGTACTTC. Translating it yields CASRGPTGSLYEQYF.

This clonotype has only a few counts. This chain links TRBV29-1 with TRBJ1-2; D remains unclear. The CDR3 runs 12 residues. V lost 7 bases, J lost 8 bases, and 17 bases lay in between. The germline V gene encodes CDR1 SQVTM and CDR2 ANQGSEA. The CDR3 DNA follows: TGCAGCGCCGTAGAGGCCAGCGGAGGCTACACCTTC. It encodes CSAVEASGGYTF.

There are many counts of this clonotype. This sequence joins TRBV3-1 and TRBJ2-5; perhaps TRBD1 as D (5 bases). Per the germline V gene, CDR1 is LGHDT and CDR2 is YNNKEL (reference sequence). This CDR3 region has 12 residues. V was pared by 2 bases and J by 7 bases, with 8 bases between. DNA for the CDR3: TGTGCCAGCAGCCAATCACAGGCGACCCAGTACTTC. Its translation: CASSQSQATQYF.

V gene TRBV12-3 or TRBV12-4 combines with J gene TRBJ2-7; 10 positions match TRBD2. The ends lost 7 bases at V and 0 bases at J; junction bases unmatched: 9. The CDR3 contains 16 residues. CDR3 amino acids: CASTLGLAGASYEQYF. The CDR3 DNA reads TGTGCCAGCACCTTAGGGCTAGCGGGGGCCTCCTACGAGCAGTACTTC.

In its sample, this clonotype was seen many times. V is TRBV28 and J is TRBJ1-5; D remains ambiguous. The V end lost 6 bases, the J end lost 7 bases, and 19 bases lay between the germline ends. The V gene's germline CDR1 is MDHEN and CDR2 SYDVKM. This CDR3 region has 15 residues. The CDR3 region is CASSPASSGEQPQHF. The CDR3 nucleotides are TGTGCCAGCAGCCCCGCCTCGTCTGGAGAACAGCCCCAGCATTTT.

This clonotype has a handful of counts. This chain links TRBV12-3 or TRBV12-4 with TRBJ2-5; 16 bases match TRBD2. Trimming cost V 6 bases and J 3 bases; bases outside gene matches: 7. This CDR3 comprises 17 residues. CDR3 nucleotides: TGTGCCAGCAGAGCGGGACTAGCGGGAGGGGGAGAAGAGACCCAGTACTTC. It specifies CASRAGLAGGGEETQYF.

This clonotype was detected many times. CDR3 DNA sequence: TGCGCCAGCAGCCTGACTAGCGGGAGCCACGAGCAGTACTTC. Residues: CASSLTSGSHEQYF. V and J are TRBV5-1 and TRBJ2-7; 12 nucleotides align to TRBD2. After removal of 4 bases from V and 5 bases from J, the junction contained 4 bases not matched to a gene. CDR3 length: 14 residues. Germline assignment: CDR1 SGHRS and CDR2 YFSETQ.

The chain recombines TRBV28 with TRBJ2-2, with TRBD2 identical over 8 bases. Germline assignment: CDR1 MDHEN and CDR2 SYDVKM. With 6 bases clipped from V and 3 bases from J, the junction kept 9 bases outside the gene matches. This CDR3 contains 16 residues. Here the CDR3 reads CASSLRTSIHTGELFF. The CDR3 DNA reads TGTGCCAGCAGCCTGAGGACTAGCATCCACACCGGGGAGCTGTTTTTT. The full variable domain, with the rest looked up from reference TRBV28 and TRBJ2-2, is DVKVTQSSRYLVKRTGEKVFLECVQDMDHENMFWYRQDPGLGLRLIYFSYDVKMKEKGDIPEGYSVSREKKERFSLILESASTNQTSMYLCASSLRTSIHTGELFFGEGSRLTVL.

The chain uses TRBV4-3 and TRBJ2-7; perhaps D is TRBD1 or TRBD2 (5 bases each). CDR3 length equals 15 residues. Germline CDR1 LGHNA, CDR2 YSLEER. V was cut by 1 base and J by 0 bases, with 10 bases left in between. The CDR3 DNA follows: TGCGCCAGCAGCCAAGTCGGGGACCTCTCCTACGAGCAGTACTTC. It translates to CASSQVGDLSYEQYF.